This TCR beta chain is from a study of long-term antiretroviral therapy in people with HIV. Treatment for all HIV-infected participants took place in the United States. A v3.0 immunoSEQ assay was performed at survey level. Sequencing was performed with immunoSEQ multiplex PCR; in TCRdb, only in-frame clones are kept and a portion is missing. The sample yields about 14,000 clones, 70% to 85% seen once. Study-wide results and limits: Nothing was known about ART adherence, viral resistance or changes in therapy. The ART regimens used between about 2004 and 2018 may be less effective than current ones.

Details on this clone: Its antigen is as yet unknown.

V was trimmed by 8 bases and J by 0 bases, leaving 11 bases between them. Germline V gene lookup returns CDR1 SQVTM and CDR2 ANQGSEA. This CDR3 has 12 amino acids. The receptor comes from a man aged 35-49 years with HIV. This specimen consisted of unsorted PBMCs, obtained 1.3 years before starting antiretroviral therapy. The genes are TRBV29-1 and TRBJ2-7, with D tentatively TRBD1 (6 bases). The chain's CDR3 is CSSDRLSYEQYF. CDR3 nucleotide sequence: TGCAGCTCGGACAGACTCTCCTACGAGCAGTACTTC.